This TCR beta chain was recorded in a study of a mutant IDH1 vaccine in newly diagnosed glioma. On the study more broadly: The treated group averaged roughly 40 years old and was about 62% male, about 38% female.

Whole-study results and caveats: The occurrence of vaccine-induced immune responses was seen in 93.3% of patients. Pseudoprogression seemed unrelated to changes in top peripheral T cell clonotypes.

As concerns this clone: Antigen unknown.

Here immunoSEQ multiplex PCR was the method, and the copy in TCRdb shows in-frame clones only, minus some. The repertoire holds approximately 100,000 clones, with over 85% as singletons. Germline values: CDR1 KGHSH, CDR2 LQKENI. The J segment lost 8 bases and the V segment lost 3 bases, leaving 8 bases of the junction unmatched. The CDR3 totals 16 residues. Specified time point: baseline, week 1 (first vaccination visit). Treatment defined: pre-vaccination baseline after standard-of-care therapy. The donors had new WHO grade 3 or 4 astrocytomas; these were IDH1-mutant and ATRX-lost. Sequencing used PBMCs, obtained from a glioma patient treated with radiotherapy, temozolomide or both. The V gene is TRBV18, the J gene TRBJ2-1, with 12 bases that match TRBD2. The clonotype originates from a woman aged 45-65 years with glioma. The CDR3 is CASSPPQGLAGYEQFF. DNA of the CDR3: TGTGCCAGCTCACCTCCGCAGGGACTAGCGGGCTATGAGCAGTTCTTC.